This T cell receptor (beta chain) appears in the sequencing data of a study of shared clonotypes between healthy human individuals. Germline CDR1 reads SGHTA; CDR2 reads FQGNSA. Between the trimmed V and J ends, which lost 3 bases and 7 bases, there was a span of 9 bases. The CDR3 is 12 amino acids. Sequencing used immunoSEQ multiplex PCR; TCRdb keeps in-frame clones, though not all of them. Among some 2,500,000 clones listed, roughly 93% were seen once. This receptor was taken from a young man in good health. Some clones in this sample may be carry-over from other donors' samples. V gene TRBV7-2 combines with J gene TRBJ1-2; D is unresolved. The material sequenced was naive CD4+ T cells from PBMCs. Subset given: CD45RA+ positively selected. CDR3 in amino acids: CASSLGAFGYTF. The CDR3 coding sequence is TGTGCCAGCAGCTTGGGTGCATTTGGCTACACCTTC.